A selection of T cell receptor beta chains follows, all from one sample in a study of cytomegalovirus exposure and HLA in healthy donors. The table came from immunoSEQ multiplex PCR; TCRdb's copy has only in-frame clones and leaves some out. This repertoire shows almost 200,000 clones, around 80% found once; its top ten account for less than 1.5%. The sequenced sample was PBMCs. The receptor set was obtained from a woman aged 30 to 39 in good health and CMV-seronegative. Both conserved end residues are part of each CDR3. Each record gives: CDR3 protein, CDR3 DNA, clone size, D gene, J gene, V gene. A D gene is named only where the DNA matches it firmly. For some rows the clone size is stated as once, few or many, or as a class when expanded; others skip it.

cdr3_aa: CATSREMGTGTLEQYF
cdr3_nt: TGTGCCACCAGCAGAGAGATGGGGACAGGGACCTTGGAGCAGTACTTC
clone_size: NA
d_call: TRBD1
j_call: TRBJ2-7
v_call: TRBV15

cdr3_aa: CASSLIRDSRQPQHF
cdr3_nt: TGTGCCAGCAGCTTGATCCGGGACAGCCGGCAGCCCCAGCATTTT
clone_size: NA
d_call: TRBD1
j_call: TRBJ1-5
v_call: TRBV5-6

cdr3_aa: CASRLRTGTNSPLHF
cdr3_nt: TGTGCCAGCAGGCTCCGGACAGGGACTAATTCACCCCTCCACTTT
clone_size: NA
d_call: TRBD1
j_call: TRBJ1-6
v_call: TRBV2

cdr3_aa: CASTPETGRTDTQYF
cdr3_nt: TGTGCCAGCACCCCTGAGACAGGACGCACAGATACGCAGTATTTT
clone_size: once
d_call: NA
j_call: TRBJ2-3
v_call: TRBV27

cdr3_aa: CASSWDRVEGAFF
cdr3_nt: TGCGCCAGCAGTTGGGACAGGGTAGAGGGAGCTTTCTTT
clone_size: NA
d_call: TRBD1
j_call: TRBJ1-1
v_call: TRBV5-1

cdr3_aa: CASSLVGGTSPPYEQYF
cdr3_nt: TGTGCCAGCAGCTTAGTGGGCGGGACTAGCCCCCCCTACGAGCAGTACTTC
clone_size: NA
d_call: TRBD2
j_call: TRBJ2-7
v_call: TRBV7-2

cdr3_aa: CASRVGLNTGELFF
cdr3_nt: TGTGCCAGTAGGGTCGGTCTGAACACCGGGGAGCTGTTTTTT
clone_size: NA
d_call: NA
j_call: TRBJ2-2
v_call: TRBV19

cdr3_aa: CASSSQGSGNTIYF
cdr3_nt: TGTGCCAGCAGTTCCCAGGGGTCTGGAAACACCATATATTTT
clone_size: NA
d_call: NA
j_call: TRBJ1-3
v_call: TRBV6-5

cdr3_aa: CAWSVKGPGLGYTF
cdr3_nt: TGTGCCTGGAGTGTAAAGGGGCCAGGGCTCGGCTACACCTTC
clone_size: few
d_call: NA
j_call: TRBJ1-2
v_call: TRBV30

cdr3_aa: CSVGLAGGLSYNEQFF
cdr3_nt: TGCAGCGTTGGGCTAGCGGGGGGGCTCTCCTACAATGAGCAGTTCTTC
clone_size: NA
d_call: TRBD2
j_call: TRBJ2-1
v_call: TRBV29-1

cdr3_aa: CASSSWGGQETQYF
cdr3_nt: TGTGCCAGCAGCTCCTGGGGGGGCCAAGAGACCCAGTACTTC
clone_size: NA
d_call: TRBD2
j_call: TRBJ2-5
v_call: TRBV7-6

cdr3_aa: CASSFSGTGVEKLFF
cdr3_nt: TGTGCCAGCAGCTTTTCCGGGACAGGGGTCGAAAAACTGTTTTTT
clone_size: NA
d_call: TRBD1
j_call: TRBJ1-4
v_call: TRBV9

cdr3_aa: CASSQRGSLREQYF
cdr3_nt: TGCGCCAGCAGCCAGAGGGGGAGCCTACGTGAGCAGTACTTC
clone_size: once
d_call: NA
j_call: TRBJ2-7
v_call: TRBV5-1

cdr3_aa: CASSPGQDYNEQFF
cdr3_nt: TGTGCCAGCAGCCCGGGACAGGACTACAATGAGCAGTTCTTC
clone_size: NA
d_call: TRBD1
j_call: TRBJ2-1
v_call: TRBV6-1

cdr3_aa: CASSDGQGVSYGYTF
cdr3_nt: TGTGCCAGCAGTGATGGACAGGGTGTGAGCTATGGCTACACCTTC
clone_size: once
d_call: TRBD1
j_call: TRBJ1-2
v_call: TRBV25-1

cdr3_aa: CASRLGTGADTQYF
cdr3_nt: TGCGCCAGCAGGCTCGGGACAGGGGCAGATACGCAGTATTTT
clone_size: NA
d_call: TRBD1
j_call: TRBJ2-3
v_call: TRBV4-1

cdr3_aa: CASSFGGVQPQHF
cdr3_nt: TGTGCCAGCAGCTTTGGGGGGGTTCAGCCCCAGCATTTT
clone_size: NA
d_call: NA
j_call: TRBJ1-5
v_call: TRBV5-4

cdr3_aa: CASSPTGREYIQYF
cdr3_nt: TGTGCCAGCAGCCCAACAGGGCGGGAGTACATTCAGTACTTC
clone_size: NA
d_call: NA
j_call: TRBJ2-4
v_call: TRBV5-6

cdr3_aa: CASSPGLGGVGTEAFF
cdr3_nt: TGTGCCAGCTCACCTGGGTTGGGAGGTGTGGGCACTGAAGCTTTCTTT
clone_size: NA
d_call: NA
j_call: TRBJ1-1
v_call: TRBV18

cdr3_aa: CASRGTGGADYEQYF
cdr3_nt: TGTGCCAGCAGGGGGACAGGGGGCGCAGACTACGAGCAGTACTTC
clone_size: NA
d_call: TRBD1
j_call: TRBJ2-7
v_call: TRBV6-5

cdr3_aa: CASSQEVFTSGAETQYF
cdr3_nt: TGTGCCAGCAGCCAAGAAGTTTTCACTAGCGGGGCAGAGACCCAGTACTTC
clone_size: NA
d_call: TRBD2
j_call: TRBJ2-5
v_call: TRBV4-2

cdr3_aa: CASSTLTTGNTEAFF
cdr3_nt: TGTGCCAGTAGTACCCTCACCACAGGGAACACTGAAGCTTTCTTT
clone_size: NA
d_call: NA
j_call: TRBJ1-1
v_call: TRBV19

cdr3_aa: CASSSWRDDTEAFF
cdr3_nt: TGTGCCAGCAGTTCGTGGAGGGACGACACTGAAGCTTTCTTT
clone_size: NA
d_call: NA
j_call: TRBJ1-1
v_call: TRBV27

cdr3_aa: CASSPRGHSNYGYTF
cdr3_nt: TGTGCCAGCAGCCCACGCGGCCATTCTAACTATGGCTACACCTTC
clone_size: NA
d_call: NA
j_call: TRBJ1-2
v_call: TRBV7-8

cdr3_aa: CASSVGHGRGLNSPLHF
cdr3_nt: TGTGCCAGCAGCGTTGGCCATGGTAGGGGCCTCAATTCACCCCTCCACTTT
clone_size: NA
d_call: NA
j_call: TRBJ1-6
v_call: TRBV9

cdr3_aa: CASSSGGRGLGTEAFF
cdr3_nt: TGTGCCAGCAGCTCCGGCGGGAGGGGGTTGGGCACTGAAGCTTTCTTT
clone_size: NA
d_call: NA
j_call: TRBJ1-1
v_call: TRBV5-6

cdr3_aa: CASSQDSRGQPQHF
cdr3_nt: TGCGCCAGCAGCCAAGATAGTCGTGGTCAGCCCCAGCATTTT
clone_size: NA
d_call: NA
j_call: TRBJ1-5
v_call: TRBV4-1

cdr3_aa: CASSPGQVRSYEQYF
cdr3_nt: TGTGCCAGCAGCCCCGGACAGGTCAGATCCTACGAGCAGTACTTC
clone_size: once
d_call: TRBD1
j_call: TRBJ2-7
v_call: TRBV5-4

cdr3_aa: CASRKLAGGYNEQFF
cdr3_nt: TGTGCCAGCAGAAAGCTAGCGGGAGGCTACAATGAGCAGTTCTTC
clone_size: NA
d_call: TRBD2
j_call: TRBJ2-1
v_call: TRBV6-4

cdr3_aa: CASRRYSNQPQHF
cdr3_nt: TGTGCCAGCCGGAGATATAGCAATCAGCCCCAGCATTTT
clone_size: few
d_call: NA
j_call: TRBJ1-5
v_call: TRBV7-6

cdr3_aa: CASSQGGGLETQYF
cdr3_nt: TGCGCCAGCAGTCAAGGGGGTGGCTTAGAGACCCAGTACTTC
clone_size: NA
d_call: NA
j_call: TRBJ2-5
v_call: TRBV5-1

cdr3_aa: CAWSRGRAYEQYF
cdr3_nt: TGTGCCTGGAGTAGGGGGAGGGCCTACGAGCAGTACTTC
clone_size: once
d_call: NA
j_call: TRBJ2-7
v_call: TRBV30